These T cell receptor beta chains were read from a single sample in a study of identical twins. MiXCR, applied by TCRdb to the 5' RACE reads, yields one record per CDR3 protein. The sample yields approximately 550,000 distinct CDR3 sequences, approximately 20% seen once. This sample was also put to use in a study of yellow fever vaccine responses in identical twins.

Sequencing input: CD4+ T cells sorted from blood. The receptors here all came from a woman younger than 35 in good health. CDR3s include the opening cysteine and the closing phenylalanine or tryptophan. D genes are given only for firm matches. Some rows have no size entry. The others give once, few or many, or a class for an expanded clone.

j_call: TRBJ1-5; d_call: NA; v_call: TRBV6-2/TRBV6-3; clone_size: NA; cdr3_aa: CASRVPSNQPQHF; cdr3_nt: TGTGCCAGCAGGGTCCCTAGCAATCAGCCCCAGCATTTT
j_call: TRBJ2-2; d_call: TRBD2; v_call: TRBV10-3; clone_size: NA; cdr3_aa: CAISVTSGNTGELFF; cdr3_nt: TGTGCCATCAGTGTAACTAGCGGTAACACCGGGGAGCTGTTTTTT
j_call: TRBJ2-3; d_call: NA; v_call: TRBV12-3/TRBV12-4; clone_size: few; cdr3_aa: CASRLTRAATDTQYF; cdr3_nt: TGTGCCAGCAGGCTGACTAGGGCGGCCACAGATACGCAGTATTTT
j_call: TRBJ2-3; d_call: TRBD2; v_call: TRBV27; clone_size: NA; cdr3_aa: CASSFRGTTSTDTQYF; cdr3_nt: TGTGCCAGCAGTTTCCGGGGGACTACTAGCACAGATACGCAGTATTTT
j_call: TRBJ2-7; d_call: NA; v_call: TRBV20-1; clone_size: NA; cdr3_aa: CSARDPTSGTKKSEQYF; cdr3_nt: TGCAGTGCTAGAGATCCGACTTCAGGGACCAAGAAAAGCGAGCAGTACTTC
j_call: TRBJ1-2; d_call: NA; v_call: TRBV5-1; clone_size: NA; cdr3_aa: CASSFGESGNGYTF; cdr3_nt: TGCGCCAGCAGCTTTGGTGAGTCAGGGAACGGCTACACCTTC
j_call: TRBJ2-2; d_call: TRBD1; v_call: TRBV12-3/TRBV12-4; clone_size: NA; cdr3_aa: CASSPRTGRTGELFF; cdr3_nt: TGTGCCAGCAGTCCACGGACAGGGAGGACCGGGGAGCTGTTTTTT
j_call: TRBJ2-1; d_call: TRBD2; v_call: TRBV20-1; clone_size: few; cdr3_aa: CSAHEGLAGTYNEQFF; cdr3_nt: TGCAGTGCCCATGAGGGACTAGCGGGGACGTACAATGAGCAGTTCTTC
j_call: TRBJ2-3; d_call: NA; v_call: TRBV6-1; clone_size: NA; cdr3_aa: CASRSEIAGTDTQYF; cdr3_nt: TGTGCCAGCAGGAGTGAGATAGCTGGCACAGATACGCAGTATTTT
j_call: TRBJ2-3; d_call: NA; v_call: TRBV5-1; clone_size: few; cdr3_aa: CASSLVFRDSFTDTQYF; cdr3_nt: TGCGCCAGCAGCTTGGTGTTTCGGGACTCCTTCACAGATACGCAGTATTTT
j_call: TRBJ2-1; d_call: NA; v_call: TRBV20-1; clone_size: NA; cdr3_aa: CSAPLFASGGTYNEQFF; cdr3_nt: TGCAGTGCTCCGTTATTCGCCTCGGGGGGCACCTACAATGAGCAGTTCTTC
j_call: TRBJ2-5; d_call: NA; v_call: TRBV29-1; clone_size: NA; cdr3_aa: CSVGPGIGETQYF; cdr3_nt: TGCAGCGTTGGACCGGGAATCGGGGAGACCCAGTACTTC
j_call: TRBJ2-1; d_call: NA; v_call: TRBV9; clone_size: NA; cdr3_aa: CASSPRGAGSRAEQFF; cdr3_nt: TGTGCCAGCAGCCCCCGTGGGGCTGGCAGTCGTGCTGAGCAGTTCTTC
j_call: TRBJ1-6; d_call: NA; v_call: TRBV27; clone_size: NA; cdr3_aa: CASSPPWGSGSPLHF; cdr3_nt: TGTGCCAGCAGTCCCCCTTGGGGCTCCGGTTCACCCCTCCACTTT
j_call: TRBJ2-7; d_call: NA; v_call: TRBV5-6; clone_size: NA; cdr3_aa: CASSPRRSSYEQYF; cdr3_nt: TGTGCCAGCAGCCCCAGACGGTCTTCCTACGAGCAGTACTTC
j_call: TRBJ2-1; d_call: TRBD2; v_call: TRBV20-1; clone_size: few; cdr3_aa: CSARDPTSGVYNEQFF; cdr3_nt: TGCAGTGCTAGAGACCCTACTAGCGGGGTTTACAATGAGCAGTTCTTC
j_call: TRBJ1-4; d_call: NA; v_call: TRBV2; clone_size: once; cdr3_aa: CASSEVSPSNEKLFF; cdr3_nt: TGTGCCAGCAGTGAAGTCTCGCCTTCGAATGAAAAACTGTTTTTT
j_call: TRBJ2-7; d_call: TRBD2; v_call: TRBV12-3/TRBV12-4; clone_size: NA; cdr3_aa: CASSFTSGGPREQYF; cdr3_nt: TGTGCCAGCAGTTTTACTAGCGGGGGACCCCGGGAGCAGTACTTC
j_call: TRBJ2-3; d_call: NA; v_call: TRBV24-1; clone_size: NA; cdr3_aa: CATRGQPRNTQYF; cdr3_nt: TGTGCCACCAGAGGACAGCCTCGGAATACGCAGTATTTT
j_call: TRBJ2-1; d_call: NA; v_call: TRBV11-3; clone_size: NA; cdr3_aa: CASTDTPYNEQFF; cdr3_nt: TGTGCCAGCACCGACACCCCTTACAATGAGCAGTTCTTC
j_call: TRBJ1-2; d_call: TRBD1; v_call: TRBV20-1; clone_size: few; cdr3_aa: CSARRDRDGYTF; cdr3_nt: TGCAGTGCCCGCCGGGACAGGGATGGCTACACCTTC
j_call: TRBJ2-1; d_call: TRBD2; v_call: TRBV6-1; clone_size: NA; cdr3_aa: CASSTPGTSGKGEQFF; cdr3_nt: TGTGCCAGCAGTACCCCCGGGACTAGCGGGAAGGGGGAGCAGTTCTTC
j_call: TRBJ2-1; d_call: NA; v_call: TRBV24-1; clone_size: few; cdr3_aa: CATSDPGGTPSEQFF; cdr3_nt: TGTGCCACCAGTGACCCAGGGGGGACACCAAGTGAGCAGTTCTTC
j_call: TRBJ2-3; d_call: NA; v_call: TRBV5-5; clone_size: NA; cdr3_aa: CASSGRDSRLTDTQYF; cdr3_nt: TGTGCCAGCAGCGGGAGGGACAGTCGGTTAACAGATACGCAGTATTTT
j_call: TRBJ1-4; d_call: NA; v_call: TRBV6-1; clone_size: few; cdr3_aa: CASKFEVKLFF; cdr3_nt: TGTGCCAGCAAGTTCGAGGTAAAACTGTTTTTT
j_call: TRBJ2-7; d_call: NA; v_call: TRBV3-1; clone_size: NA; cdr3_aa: CASSQRLTVSYEQYF; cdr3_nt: TGTGCCAGCAGCCAAAGGTTGACTGTGTCCTACGAGCAGTACTTC
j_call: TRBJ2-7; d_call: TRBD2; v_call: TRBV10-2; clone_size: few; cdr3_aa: CASRSGSRRLVYEQYF; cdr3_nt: TGCGCCAGCAGGAGCGGGAGCCGGAGATTGGTCTACGAGCAGTACTTC
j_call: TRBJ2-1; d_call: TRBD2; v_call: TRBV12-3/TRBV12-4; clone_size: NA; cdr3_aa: CASSPSRGGAYNEQFF; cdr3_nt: TGTGCCAGCAGTCCCTCCCGGGGGGGAGCTTACAATGAGCAGTTCTTC
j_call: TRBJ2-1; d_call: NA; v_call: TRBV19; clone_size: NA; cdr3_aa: CASSGDSAEQFF; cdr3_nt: TGTGCCAGTAGTGGTGACAGCGCTGAGCAGTTCTTC
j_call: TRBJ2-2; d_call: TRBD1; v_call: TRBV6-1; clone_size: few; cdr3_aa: CASSAARGQGELFF; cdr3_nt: TGTGCCAGCAGTGCTGCCCGGGGACAGGGGGAGCTGTTTTTT
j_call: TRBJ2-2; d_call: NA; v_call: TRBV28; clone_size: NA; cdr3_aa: CASSFSPGGNTGELFF; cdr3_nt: TGTGCCAGCAGTTTTTCCCCCGGGGGGAACACCGGGGAGCTGTTTTTT
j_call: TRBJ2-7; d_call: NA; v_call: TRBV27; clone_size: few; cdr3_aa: CASSSGFGGADYEQYF; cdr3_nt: TGTGCCAGCAGTTCGGGCTTCGGGGGCGCGGATTACGAGCAGTACTTC
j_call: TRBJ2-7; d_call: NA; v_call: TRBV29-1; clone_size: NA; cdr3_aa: CSVGDSRSYEQYF; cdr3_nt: TGCAGCGTTGGGGACTCTAGATCCTACGAGCAGTACTTC
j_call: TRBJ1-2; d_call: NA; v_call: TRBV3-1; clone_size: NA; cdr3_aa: CASSQGGRTNYGYTF; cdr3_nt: TGTGCCAGCAGCCAAGGGGGTAGAACTAACTATGGCTACACCTTC
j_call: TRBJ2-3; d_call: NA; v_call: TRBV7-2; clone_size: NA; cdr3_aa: CASSVRIRTDTQYF; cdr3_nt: TGTGCCAGCAGCGTTAGGATCCGCACAGATACGCAGTATTTT
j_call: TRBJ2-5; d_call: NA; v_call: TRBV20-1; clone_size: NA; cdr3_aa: CSARSRGQETQYF; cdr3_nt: TGCAGTGCTAGAAGCAGGGGTCAAGAGACCCAGTACTTC
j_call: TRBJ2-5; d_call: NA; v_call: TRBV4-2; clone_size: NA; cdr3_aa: CASSQGGLGSQETQYF; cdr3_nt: TGTGCCAGCAGCCAAGGGGGGCTGGGGAGCCAAGAGACCCAGTACTTC
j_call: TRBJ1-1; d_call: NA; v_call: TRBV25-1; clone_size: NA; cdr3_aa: CASSEVGTEAFF; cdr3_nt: TGTGCCAGCAGTGAAGTGGGCACTGAAGCTTTCTTT
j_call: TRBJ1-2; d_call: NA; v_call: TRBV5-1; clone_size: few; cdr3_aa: CASSLDLTGLYGYTF; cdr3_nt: TGCGCCAGCAGCTTGGACCTTACAGGGCTCTATGGCTACACCTTC
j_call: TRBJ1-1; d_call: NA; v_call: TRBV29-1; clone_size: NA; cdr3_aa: CSVSRGEAFF; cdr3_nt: TGCAGCGTCTCCCGGGGGGAAGCTTTCTTT
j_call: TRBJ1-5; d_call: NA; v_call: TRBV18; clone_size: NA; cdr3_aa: CASSETDNQPQHF; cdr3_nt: TGTGCCAGCTCAGAGACAGACAATCAGCCCCAGCATTTT
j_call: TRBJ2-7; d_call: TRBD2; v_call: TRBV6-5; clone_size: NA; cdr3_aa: CASSYTMAGVAYEQYF; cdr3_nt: TGTGCCAGCAGTTACACTATGGCGGGAGTGGCCTACGAGCAGTACTTC
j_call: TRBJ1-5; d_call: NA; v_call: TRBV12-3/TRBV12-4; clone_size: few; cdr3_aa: CASSWDFGGPQHF; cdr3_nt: TGTGCCAGCAGCTGGGACTTTGGGGGGCCCCAGCATTTT
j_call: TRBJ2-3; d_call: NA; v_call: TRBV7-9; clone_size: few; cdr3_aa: CASSSRPVVATDTQYF; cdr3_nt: TGTGCCAGCAGCTCCCGGCCGGTTGTGGCCACAGATACGCAGTATTTT
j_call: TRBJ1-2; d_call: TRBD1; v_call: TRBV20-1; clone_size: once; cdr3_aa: CSAIPDRGYGYTF; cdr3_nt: TGCAGTGCTATCCCTGACAGGGGCTATGGCTACACCTTC
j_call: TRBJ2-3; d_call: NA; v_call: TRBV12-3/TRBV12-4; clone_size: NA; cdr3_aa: CASSFSLRSTDTQYF; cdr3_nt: TGTGCCAGCAGTTTCTCCTTGAGGAGCACAGATACGCAGTATTTT
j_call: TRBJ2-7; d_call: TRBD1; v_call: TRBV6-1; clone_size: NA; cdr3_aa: CASSVGTGYEQYF; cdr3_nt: TGTGCCAGCAGTGTAGGGACAGGGTACGAGCAGTACTTC
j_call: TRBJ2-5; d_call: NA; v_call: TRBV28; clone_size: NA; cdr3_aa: CASKPGRFETQYF; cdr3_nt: TGTGCCAGCAAGCCGGGGCGCTTCGAGACCCAGTACTTC
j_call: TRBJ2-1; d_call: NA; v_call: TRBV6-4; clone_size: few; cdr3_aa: CASSKVPGVWGEQFF; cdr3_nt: TGTGCCAGCAGCAAAGTGCCAGGGGTATGGGGTGAGCAGTTCTTC
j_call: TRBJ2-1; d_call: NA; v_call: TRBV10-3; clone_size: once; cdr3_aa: CAISDPDEQFF; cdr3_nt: TGTGCCATCAGTGATCCGGATGAGCAGTTCTTC
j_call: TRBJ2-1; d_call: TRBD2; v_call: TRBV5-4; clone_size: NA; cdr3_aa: CASSLGTSGGSYNEQFF; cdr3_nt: TGTGCCAGCAGCTTGGGGACTAGCGGAGGGTCCTACAATGAGCAGTTCTTC
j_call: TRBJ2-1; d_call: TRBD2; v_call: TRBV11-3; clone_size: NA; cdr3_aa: CASSPLAGGPFNEQFF; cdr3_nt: TGTGCCAGCAGCCCGTTGGCGGGAGGGCCTTTCAATGAGCAGTTCTTC
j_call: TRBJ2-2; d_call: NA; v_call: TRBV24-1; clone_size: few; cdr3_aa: CATSDVGGGNTGELFF; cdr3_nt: TGTGCCACCAGTGATGTTGGAGGGGGAAACACCGGGGAGCTGTTTTTT
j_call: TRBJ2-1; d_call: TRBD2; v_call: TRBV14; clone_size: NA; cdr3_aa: CASKGLPGNEQFF; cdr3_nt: TGTGCCAGCAAGGGACTACCTGGAAATGAGCAGTTCTTC
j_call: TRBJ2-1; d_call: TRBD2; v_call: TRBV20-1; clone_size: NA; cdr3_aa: CSAIPPAGGYNEQFF; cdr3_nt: TGCAGTGCTATCCCGCCAGCGGGGGGCTACAATGAGCAGTTCTTC
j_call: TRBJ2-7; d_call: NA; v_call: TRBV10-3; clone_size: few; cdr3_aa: CAIRPTRTNEQYF; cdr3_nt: TGTGCCATCAGGCCGACACGGACTAACGAGCAGTACTTC
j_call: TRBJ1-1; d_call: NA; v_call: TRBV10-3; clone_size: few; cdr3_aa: CAISQGRDTEAFF; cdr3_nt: TGTGCCATCAGCCAGGGGAGGGACACTGAAGCTTTCTTT
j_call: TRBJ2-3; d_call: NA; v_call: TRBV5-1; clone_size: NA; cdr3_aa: CASSYRGQLKNFLAQYF; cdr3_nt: TGCGCCAGCAGCTACCGGGGACAACTCAAAAACTTTCTTGCGCAGTATTTT
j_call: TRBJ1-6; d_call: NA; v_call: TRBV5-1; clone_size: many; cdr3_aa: CASSLAGSSYNSPLHF; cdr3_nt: TGTGCCAGCAGCTTGGCAGGGAGCTCCTATAATTCACCCCTCCACTTT